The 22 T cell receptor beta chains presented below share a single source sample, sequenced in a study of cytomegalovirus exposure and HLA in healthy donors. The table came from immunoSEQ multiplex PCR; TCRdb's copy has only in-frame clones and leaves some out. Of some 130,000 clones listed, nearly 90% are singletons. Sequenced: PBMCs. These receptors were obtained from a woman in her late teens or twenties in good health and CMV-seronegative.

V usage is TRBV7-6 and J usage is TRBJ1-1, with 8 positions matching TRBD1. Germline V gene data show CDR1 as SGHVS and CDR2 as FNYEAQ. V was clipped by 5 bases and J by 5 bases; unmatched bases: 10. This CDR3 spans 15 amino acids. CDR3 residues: CASSSIDRGGTEAFF. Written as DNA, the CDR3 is TGTGCCAGCAGCAGCATAGACAGGGGTGGGACTGAAGCTTTCTTT.

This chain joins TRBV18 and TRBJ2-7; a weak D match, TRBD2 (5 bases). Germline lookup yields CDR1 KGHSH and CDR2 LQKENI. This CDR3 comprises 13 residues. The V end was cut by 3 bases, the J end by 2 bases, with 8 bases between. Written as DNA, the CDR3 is TGTGCCAGCTCACCCCCGGGGACCTACGAGCAGTACTTC. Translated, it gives CASSPPGTYEQYF.

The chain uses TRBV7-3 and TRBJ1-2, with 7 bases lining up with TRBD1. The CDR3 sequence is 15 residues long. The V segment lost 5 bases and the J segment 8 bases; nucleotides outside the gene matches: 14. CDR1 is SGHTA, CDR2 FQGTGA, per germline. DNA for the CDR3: TGTGCCAGCAGCCCACCGGTATTGACAGGGTCCGGCTACACCTTC. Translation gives CASSPPVLTGSGYTF.

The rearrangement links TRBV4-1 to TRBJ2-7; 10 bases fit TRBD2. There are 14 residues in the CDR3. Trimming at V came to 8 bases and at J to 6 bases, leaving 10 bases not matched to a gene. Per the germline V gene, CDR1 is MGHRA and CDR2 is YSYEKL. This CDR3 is CASQERAGGPEQYF. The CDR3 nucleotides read TGCGCCAGCCAGGAACGAGCGGGGGGGCCCGAGCAGTACTTC.

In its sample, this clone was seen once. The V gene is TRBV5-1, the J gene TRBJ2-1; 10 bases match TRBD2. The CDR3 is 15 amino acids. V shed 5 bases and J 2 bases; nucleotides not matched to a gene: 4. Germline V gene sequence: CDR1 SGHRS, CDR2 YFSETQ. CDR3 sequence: CASRLAGGPYNEQFF. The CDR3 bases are TGCGCCAGCAGATTAGCGGGGGGTCCCTACAATGAGCAGTTCTTC.

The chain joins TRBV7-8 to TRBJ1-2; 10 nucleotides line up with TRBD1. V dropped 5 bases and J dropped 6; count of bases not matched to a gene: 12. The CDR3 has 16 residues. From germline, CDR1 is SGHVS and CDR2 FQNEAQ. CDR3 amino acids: CASSPFRDRGRDGYTF. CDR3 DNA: TGTGCCAGCAGCCCATTTAGGGACAGGGGAAGAGATGGCTACACCTTC.

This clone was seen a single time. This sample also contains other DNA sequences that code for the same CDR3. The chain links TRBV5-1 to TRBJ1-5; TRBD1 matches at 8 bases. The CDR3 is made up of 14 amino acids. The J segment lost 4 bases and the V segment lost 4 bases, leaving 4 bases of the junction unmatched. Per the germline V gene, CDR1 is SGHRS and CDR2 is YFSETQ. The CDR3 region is CASSPGTGNQPQHF. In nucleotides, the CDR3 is TGCGCCAGCAGCCCAGGGACAGGTAATCAGCCCCAGCATTTT.

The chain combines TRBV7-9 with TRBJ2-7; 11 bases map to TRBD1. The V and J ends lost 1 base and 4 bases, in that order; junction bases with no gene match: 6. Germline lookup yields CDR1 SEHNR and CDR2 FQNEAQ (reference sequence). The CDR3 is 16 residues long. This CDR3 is CASSLESGQGAYEQYF. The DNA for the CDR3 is TGTGCCAGCAGCTTAGAGTCCGGACAGGGGGCGTACGAGCAGTACTTC. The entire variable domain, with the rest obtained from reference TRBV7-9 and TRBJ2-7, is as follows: DTGVSQNPRHKITKRGQNVTFRCDPISEHNRLYWYRQTLGQGPEFLTYFQNEAQLEKSRLLSDRFSAERPKGSFSTLEIQRTEQGDSAMYLCASSLESGQGAYEQYFGPGTRLTVT.

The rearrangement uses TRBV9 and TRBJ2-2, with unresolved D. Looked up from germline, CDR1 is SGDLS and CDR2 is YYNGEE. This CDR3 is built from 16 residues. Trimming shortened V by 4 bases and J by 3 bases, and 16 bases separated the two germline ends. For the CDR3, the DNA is TGTGCCAGCAGCCCTCAGGCTGGGTCGGACACCGGGGAGCTGTTTTTT. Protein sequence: CASSPQAGSDTGELFF.

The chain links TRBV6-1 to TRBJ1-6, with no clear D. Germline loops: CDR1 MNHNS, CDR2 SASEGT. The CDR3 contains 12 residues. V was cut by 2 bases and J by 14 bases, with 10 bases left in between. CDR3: CASSELTNTLHF. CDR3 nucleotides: TGTGCCAGCAGTGAATTGACTAACACCCTCCACTTT.

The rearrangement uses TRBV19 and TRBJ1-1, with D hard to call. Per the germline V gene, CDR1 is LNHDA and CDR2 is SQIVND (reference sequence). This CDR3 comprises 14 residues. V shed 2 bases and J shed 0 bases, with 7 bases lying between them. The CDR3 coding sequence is TGTGCCAGTAGTATAAGACTGATGAACACTGAAGCTTTCTTT. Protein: CASSIRLMNTEAFF.

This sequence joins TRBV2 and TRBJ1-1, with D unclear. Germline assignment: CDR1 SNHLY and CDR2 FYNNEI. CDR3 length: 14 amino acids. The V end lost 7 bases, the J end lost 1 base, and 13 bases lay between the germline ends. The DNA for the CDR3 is TGTGCCAGCAAAAAGGAAGCAGGGAACACTGAAGCTTTCTTT. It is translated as CASKKEAGNTEAFF.

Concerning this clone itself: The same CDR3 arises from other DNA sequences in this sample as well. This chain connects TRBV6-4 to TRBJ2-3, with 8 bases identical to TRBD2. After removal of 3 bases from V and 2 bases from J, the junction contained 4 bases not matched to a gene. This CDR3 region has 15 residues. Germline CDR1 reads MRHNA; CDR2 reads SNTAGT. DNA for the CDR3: TGTGCCAGCAGTGAGTCGGGGGGGGCCACAGATACGCAGTATTTT. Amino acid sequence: CASSESGGATDTQYF.

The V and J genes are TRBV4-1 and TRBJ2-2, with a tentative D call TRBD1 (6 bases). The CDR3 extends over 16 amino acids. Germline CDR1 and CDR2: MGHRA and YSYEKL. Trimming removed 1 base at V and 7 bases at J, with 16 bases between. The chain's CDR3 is CASSQGPLRGGGELFF. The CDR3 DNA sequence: TGCGCCAGCAGCCAAGGGCCGCTCAGGGGTGGCGGGGAGCTGTTTTTT.

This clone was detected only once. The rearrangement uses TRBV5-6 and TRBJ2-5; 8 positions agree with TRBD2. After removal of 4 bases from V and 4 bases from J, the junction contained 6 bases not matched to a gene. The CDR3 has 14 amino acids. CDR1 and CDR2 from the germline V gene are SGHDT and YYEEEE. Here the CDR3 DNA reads TGTGCCAGCAGCCTTAGCGGGGCGATAGAGACCCAGTACTTC. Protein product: CASSLSGAIETQYF.

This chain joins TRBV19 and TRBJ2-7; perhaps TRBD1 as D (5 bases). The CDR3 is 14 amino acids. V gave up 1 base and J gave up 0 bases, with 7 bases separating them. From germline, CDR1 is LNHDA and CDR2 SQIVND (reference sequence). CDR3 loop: CASSIAGASYEQYF. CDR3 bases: TGTGCCAGTAGTATAGCTGGGGCCTCCTACGAGCAGTACTTC.

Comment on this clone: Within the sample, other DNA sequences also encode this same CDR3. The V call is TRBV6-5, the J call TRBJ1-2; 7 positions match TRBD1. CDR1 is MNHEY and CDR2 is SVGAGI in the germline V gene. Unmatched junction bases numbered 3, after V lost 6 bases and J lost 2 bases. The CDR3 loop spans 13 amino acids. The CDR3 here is CASRSGGNYGYTF. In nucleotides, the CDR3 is TGTGCCAGCAGATCAGGGGGGAACTATGGCTACACCTTC.

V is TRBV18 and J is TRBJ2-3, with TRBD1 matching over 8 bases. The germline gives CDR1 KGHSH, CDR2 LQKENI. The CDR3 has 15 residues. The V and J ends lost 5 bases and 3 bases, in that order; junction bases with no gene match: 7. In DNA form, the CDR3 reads TGTGCCAGCTCAACGGGACAGGCGACAACAGATACGCAGTATTTT. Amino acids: CASSTGQATTDTQYF.

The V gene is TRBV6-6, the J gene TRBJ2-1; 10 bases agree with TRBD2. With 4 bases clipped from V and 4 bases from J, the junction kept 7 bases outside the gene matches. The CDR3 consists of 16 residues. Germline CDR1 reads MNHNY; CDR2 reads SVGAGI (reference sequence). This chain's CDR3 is CASSSLLAGIYNEQFF. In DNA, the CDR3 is TGTGCCAGCAGTTCTCTACTAGCGGGGATATACAATGAGCAGTTCTTC.

CDR3 coding DNA: TGTGCCAGCTCACCACCCGGGGTCGGGACAGATTCTCTCTATGGCTACACCTTC. It encodes CASSPPGVGTDSLYGYTF. The chain carries TRBV18 and TRBJ1-2; the match to TRBD1 covers 7 bases. CDR1 and CDR2 (germline): KGHSH, LQKENI. The J segment lost 4 bases and the V segment lost 0 bases, leaving 14 bases of the junction unmatched. This CDR3 spans 18 amino acids. Combining the CDR3 with reference TRBV18 and TRBJ1-2 gives the whole variable domain NAGVMQNPRHLVRRRGQEARLRCSPMKGHSHVYWYRQLPEEGLKFMVYLQKENIIDESGMPKERFSAEFPKEGPSILRIQQVVRGDSAAYFCASSPPGVGTDSLYGYTFGSGTRLTVV.

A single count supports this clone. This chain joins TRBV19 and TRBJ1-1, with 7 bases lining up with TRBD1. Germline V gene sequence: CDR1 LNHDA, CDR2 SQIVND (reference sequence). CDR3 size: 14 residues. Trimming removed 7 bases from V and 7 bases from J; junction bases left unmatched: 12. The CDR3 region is CASTPGDRADEAFF. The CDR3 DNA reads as TGTGCCAGTACTCCAGGCGACAGGGCTGATGAAGCTTTCTTT.

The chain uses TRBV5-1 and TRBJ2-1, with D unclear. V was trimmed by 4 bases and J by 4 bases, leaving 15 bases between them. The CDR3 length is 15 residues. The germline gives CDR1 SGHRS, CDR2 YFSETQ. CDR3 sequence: CASSPGVDLYNEQFF. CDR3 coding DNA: TGCGCCAGCAGCCCTGGTGTAGATCTATACAATGAGCAGTTCTTC.